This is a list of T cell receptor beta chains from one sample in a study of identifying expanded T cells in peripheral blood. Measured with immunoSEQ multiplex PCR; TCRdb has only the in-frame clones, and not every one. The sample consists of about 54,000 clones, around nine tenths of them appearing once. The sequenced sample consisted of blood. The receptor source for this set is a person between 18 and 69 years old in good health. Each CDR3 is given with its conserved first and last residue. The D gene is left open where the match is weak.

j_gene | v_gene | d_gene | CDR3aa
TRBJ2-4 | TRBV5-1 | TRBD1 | CASSMGGTGASVAKNIQYF
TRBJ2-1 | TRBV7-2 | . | CASSLIRGYEQFF
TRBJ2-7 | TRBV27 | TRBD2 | CASSRTASGGKYEQYF
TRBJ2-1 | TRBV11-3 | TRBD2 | CASSWTSGDNEQFF
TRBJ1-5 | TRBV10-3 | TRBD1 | CAISVGQGAWDQPQHF
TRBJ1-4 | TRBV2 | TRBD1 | CASSGTGNEKLFF
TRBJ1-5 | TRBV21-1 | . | CASRPAGGPSNQPQHF
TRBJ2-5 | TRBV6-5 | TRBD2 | CASSSGPLAGWETQYF
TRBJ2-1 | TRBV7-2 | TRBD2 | CASSFRSSGIGEQFF
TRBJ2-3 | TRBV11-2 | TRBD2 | CASSLNVGGATDTQYF
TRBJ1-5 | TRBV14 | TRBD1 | CASSQRGQVPRQPQHF
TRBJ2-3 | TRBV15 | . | CATSRVILERDTQYF
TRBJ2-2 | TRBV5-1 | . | CASSLAGSLSNTGELFF
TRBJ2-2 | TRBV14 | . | CASSQARGTGELFF
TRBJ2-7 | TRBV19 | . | CASGGGSPTYEQYF
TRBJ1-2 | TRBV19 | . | CASSISGRTEQTYGYTF
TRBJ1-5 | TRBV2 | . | CASRPGSPSGKAQHF
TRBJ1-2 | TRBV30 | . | CASTRLGPIKDFYGYTF
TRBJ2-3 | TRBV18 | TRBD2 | CASSPGLAGVGADTQYF
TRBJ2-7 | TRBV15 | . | CATSRDWSSYEQYF
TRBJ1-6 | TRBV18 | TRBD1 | CASSSGQTSPLHF
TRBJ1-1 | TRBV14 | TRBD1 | CASSQGTGRNTEAFF
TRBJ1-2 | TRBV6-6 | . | CASISTDATDYGYTF
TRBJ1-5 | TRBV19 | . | CASSTRGRGQPQHF
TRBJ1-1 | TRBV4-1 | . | CASSQGRDLYLIEAFF
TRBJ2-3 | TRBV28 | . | CASSPHRGSANTQYF
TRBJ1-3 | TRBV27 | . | CASSLFDIYF
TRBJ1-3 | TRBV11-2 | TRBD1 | CASSFLGTAFGNTIYF
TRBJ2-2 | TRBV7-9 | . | CASLGPNTGELFF
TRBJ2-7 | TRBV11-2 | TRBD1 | CASSLTGTVLQQYF
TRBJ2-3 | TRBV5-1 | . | CASSSLSSTDTQYF
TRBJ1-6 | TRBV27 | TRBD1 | CASRWQGAWGNSPLHF
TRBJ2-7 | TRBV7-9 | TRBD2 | CASSSTSGRAGRAYEQYF
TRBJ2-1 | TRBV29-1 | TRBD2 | CSVEGLAGGQEQFF
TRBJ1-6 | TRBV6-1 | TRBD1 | CASSALQGSYSPLHF
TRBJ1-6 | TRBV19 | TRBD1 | CASTADRANNSPLHF
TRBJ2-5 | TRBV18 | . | CASSPRQGNQETQYF
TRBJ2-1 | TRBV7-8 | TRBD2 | CASSSGGGEYNEQFF
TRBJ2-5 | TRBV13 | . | CASSTRTDAGETQYF
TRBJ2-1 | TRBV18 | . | CASSPSWSGDNEQFF
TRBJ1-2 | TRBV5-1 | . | CASSLVTEGYGYTF
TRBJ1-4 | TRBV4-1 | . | CASSQDSGPNEKLFF